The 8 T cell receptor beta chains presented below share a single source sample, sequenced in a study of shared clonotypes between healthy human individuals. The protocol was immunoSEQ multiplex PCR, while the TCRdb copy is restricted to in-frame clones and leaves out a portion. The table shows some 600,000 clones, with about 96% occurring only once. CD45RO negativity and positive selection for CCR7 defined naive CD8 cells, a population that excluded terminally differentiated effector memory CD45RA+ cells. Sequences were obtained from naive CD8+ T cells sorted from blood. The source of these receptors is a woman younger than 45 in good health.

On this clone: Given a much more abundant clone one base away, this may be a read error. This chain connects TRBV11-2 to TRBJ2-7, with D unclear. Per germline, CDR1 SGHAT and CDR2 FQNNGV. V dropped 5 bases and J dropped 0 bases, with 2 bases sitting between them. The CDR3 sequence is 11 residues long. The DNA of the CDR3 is TGTGCCAGCAGCCCCTCCTACGAGCAGTACTTC. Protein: CASSPSYEQYF.

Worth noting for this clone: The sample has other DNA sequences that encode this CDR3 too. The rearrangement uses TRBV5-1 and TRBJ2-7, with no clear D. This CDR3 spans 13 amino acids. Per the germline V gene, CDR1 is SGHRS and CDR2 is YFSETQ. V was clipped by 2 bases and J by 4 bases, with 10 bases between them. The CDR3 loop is CASSLGQSYEQYF. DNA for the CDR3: TGCGCCAGCAGCTTAGGTCAGAGTTACGAGCAGTACTTC.

The CDR3 loop is CASSTPGGEQFF. CDR3 bases: TGTGCCAGCAGCACTCCTGGGGGTGAGCAGTTCTTC. This rearrangement joins TRBV7-9 to TRBJ2-1, with D tentatively TRBD1 or TRBD2 (5 bases each). The CDR3 runs to 12 residues. Deletions cut 5 bases from V and 9 bases from J, with 11 bases between. Germline V gene sequence: CDR1 SEHNR, CDR2 FQNEAQ (reference sequence).

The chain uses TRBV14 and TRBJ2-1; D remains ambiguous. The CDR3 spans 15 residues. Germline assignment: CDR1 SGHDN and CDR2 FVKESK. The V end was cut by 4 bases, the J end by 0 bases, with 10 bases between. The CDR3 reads CASSPDVNSYNEQFF. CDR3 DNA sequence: TGTGCCAGCAGCCCGGACGTTAACTCCTACAATGAGCAGTTCTTC.

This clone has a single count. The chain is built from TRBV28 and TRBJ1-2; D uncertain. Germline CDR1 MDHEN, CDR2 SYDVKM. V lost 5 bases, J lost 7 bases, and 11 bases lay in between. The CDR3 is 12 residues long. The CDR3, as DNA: TGTGCCAGCAGTAGGAGTTCTGCTGGCTACACCTTC. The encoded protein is CASSRSSAGYTF.

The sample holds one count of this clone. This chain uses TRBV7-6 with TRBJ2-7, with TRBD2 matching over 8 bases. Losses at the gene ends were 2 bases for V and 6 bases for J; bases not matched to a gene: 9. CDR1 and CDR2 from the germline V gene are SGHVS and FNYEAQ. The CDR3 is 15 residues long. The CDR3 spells CASSLWSRGEGEQYF. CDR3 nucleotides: TGTGCCAGCAGCTTATGGTCGCGGGGGGAGGGCGAGCAGTACTTC.

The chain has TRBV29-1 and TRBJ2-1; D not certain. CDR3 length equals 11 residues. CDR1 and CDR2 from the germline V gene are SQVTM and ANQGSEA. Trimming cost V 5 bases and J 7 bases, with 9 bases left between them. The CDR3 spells CSVRLPNEQFF. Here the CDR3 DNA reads TGCAGCGTTCGGCTACCTAATGAGCAGTTCTTC.

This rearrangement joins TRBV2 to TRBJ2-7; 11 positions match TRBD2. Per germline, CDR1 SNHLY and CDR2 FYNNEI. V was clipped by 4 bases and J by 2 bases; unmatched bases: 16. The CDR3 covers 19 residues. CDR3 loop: CASSVNRAETSGDPYEQYF. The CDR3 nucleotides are TGTGCCAGCAGTGTTAACAGGGCGGAGACTAGCGGGGATCCCTACGAGCAGTACTTC.